The 22 T cell receptor beta chains listed next were all sequenced from one sample in a study of cytomegalovirus exposure and HLA in healthy donors. Researchers ran the PCR with 60 Vbeta and 13 Jbeta primers. Libraries were prepared by immunoSEQ multiplex PCR; TCRdb keeps only in-frame clonotypes and omits some of them. Recorded for this sample: around 210,000 clones. The sequencing input was PBMCs. The receptors were sampled from a woman aged 30 to 39 in good health and CMV-seropositive.

The chain links TRBV2 to TRBJ1-5; D is uncertain. V lost 2 bases, J lost 4 bases, and 9 bases lay in between. The CDR3 runs to 14 residues. Per the germline V gene, CDR1 is SNHLY and CDR2 is FYNNEI. In DNA, the CDR3 is TGTGCCAGCAGTGAAAGACACAAAAATCAGCCCCAGCATTTT. Amino acids: CASSERHKNQPQHF.

The chain has TRBV4-1 and TRBJ1-1, with TRBD1 identical over 8 bases. CDR1 and CDR2 from the germline V gene are MGHRA and YSYEKL. The CDR3 spans 14 residues. V dropped 4 bases and J dropped 6; count of bases not matched to a gene: 7. The DNA of the CDR3 is TGCGCCAGCAGCCCTAACGACAGGGGCGCTGAAGCTTTCTTT. Its translation: CASSPNDRGAEAFF.

The CDR3 DNA reads as TGCAGCGCCGCCCGAGGTCTCTTAAGGTCCGATACGCAGTATTTT. Residues: CSAARGLLRSDTQYF. The chain uses TRBV29-1 and TRBJ2-3; D not resolved. V lost 7 bases and J lost 6, with 23 bases in between. The germline V gene encodes CDR1 SQVTM and CDR2 ANQGSEA. This CDR3 spans 15 amino acids.

The J gene is TRBJ2-1, the V gene TRBV4-1; D gene ambiguous. The CDR3 consists of 12 residues. CDR1 and CDR2 (germline): MGHRA, YSYEKL. V was clipped by 1 base and J by 8 bases, with 6 bases between them. As DNA, the CDR3 is TGCGCCAGCAGCCAAGTGCGCGATGAGCAGTTCTTC. It is translated as CASSQVRDEQFF.

This chain links TRBV9 with TRBJ1-1; 7 positions match TRBD1. The germline V gene encodes CDR1 SGDLS and CDR2 YYNGEE. CDR3 size: 14 residues. J was trimmed by 2 bases and V by 0 bases; bases with no gene match: 1. The CDR3 coding sequence is TGTGCCAGCAGCGTAGAAGGGGGCAACACTGAAGCTTTCTTT. Its translation: CASSVEGGNTEAFF.

The rearrangement uses TRBV30 and TRBJ1-1; weak D call: TRBD1 (6 bases). The CDR3 spans 12 residues. V was trimmed by 1 base and J by 11 bases, leaving 14 bases between them. Per the germline V gene, CDR1 is GTSNPN and CDR2 is SVGIG (reference sequence). CDR3 protein: CAWSGNPRGAFF. CDR3 nucleotide sequence: TGTGCCTGGAGTGGAAATCCGAGGGGGGCTTTCTTT.

The V gene is TRBV18, the J gene TRBJ2-2, with D uncertain. V was trimmed by 3 bases and J by 5 bases, leaving 13 bases between them. Germline assignment: CDR1 KGHSH and CDR2 LQKENI. This CDR3 has 15 amino acids. Here the CDR3 DNA reads TGTGCCAGCTCACCCATAGTCCGAGAGACCGGGGAGCTGTTTTTT. The encoded protein is CASSPIVRETGELFF.

The V call is TRBV7-9, the J call TRBJ2-1, with TRBD2 matching over 8 bases. The junction had 17 bases not matched to a gene; V was cut back by 7 bases and J by 9 bases. This CDR3 is 16 amino acids long. CDR1 is SEHNR and CDR2 is FQNEAQ in the germline V gene (reference sequence). The CDR3 sequence: CASKGSGTTLSGEQFF. In nucleotides, the CDR3 is TGTGCCAGCAAAGGTAGCGGGACCACTTTATCGGGTGAGCAGTTCTTC.

The chain has TRBV7-2 and TRBJ2-5; weak D call: TRBD1 (7 bases). Germline lookup yields CDR1 SGHTA and CDR2 FQGNSA. CDR3 length: 14 residues. V lost 7 bases, J lost 5 bases, and 17 bases lay in between. The CDR3 DNA sequence: TGTGCCAGCACCCAGGGGGGTCGGAGGGAGACCCAGTACTTC. Translation: CASTQGGRRETQYF. Drawing the rest from reference TRBV7-2 and TRBJ2-5, the complete variable domain is GAGVSQSPSNKVTEKGKDVELRCDPISGHTALYWYRQSLGQGLEFLIYFQGNSAPDKSGLPSDRFSAERTGGSVSTLTIQRTQQEDSAVYLCASTQGGRRETQYFGPGTRLLVL.

This rearrangement joins TRBV7-9 to TRBJ2-5; D is ambiguous. Germline V gene data show CDR1 as SEHNR and CDR2 as FQNEAQ (reference sequence). This CDR3 is built from 16 residues. Trimming cost V 2 bases and J 5 bases, with 18 bases left between them. The CDR3, as DNA: TGTGCCAGCAGCTTAACACCCGACTTAGGTTTGGAGACCCAGTACTTC. Protein product: CASSLTPDLGLETQYF.

The chain recombines TRBV19 with TRBJ1-1; D gene unclear. The germline V gene has CDR1 LNHDA and CDR2 SQIVND (reference sequence). CDR3 length: 13 residues. Trimming stripped 2 bases from V and 6 bases from J, with 10 bases between. CDR3 coding DNA: TGTGCCAGTAGTATAAATCAGGCCGCTGAAGCTTTCTTT. Its translation: CASSINQAAEAFF.

The chain joins TRBV5-1 to TRBJ2-5; D ambiguous. Trimming removed 0 bases from V and 2 bases from J, with 8 bases in between. Germline CDR1 and CDR2: SGHRS and YFSETQ. The CDR3 loop spans 14 amino acids. The chain's CDR3 is CASSLARSQETQYF. The CDR3 DNA reads as TGCGCCAGCAGCTTGGCCCGGAGTCAAGAGACCCAGTACTTC.

V and J are TRBV11-2 and TRBJ2-3; 7 positions agree with TRBD1. The CDR3 length is 15 residues. The germline V gene has CDR1 SGHAT and CDR2 FQNNGV. V shed 2 bases, J shed 2 bases, and the junction held 4 bases outside the gene matches. CDR3 amino acids: CASSLNDRVTDTQYF. For the CDR3, the DNA is TGTGCCAGCAGCTTAAATGACAGGGTCACAGATACGCAGTATTTT.

The rearrangement joins TRBV4-1 to TRBJ1-1; no clear D gene. CDR1 and CDR2 from the germline V gene are MGHRA and YSYEKL. This CDR3 comprises 15 residues. V gave up 0 bases and J gave up 3 bases, with 11 bases separating them. The CDR3 here is CASSQELGWYTEAFF. In DNA form, the CDR3 reads TGCGCCAGCAGCCAAGAGTTGGGCTGGTACACTGAAGCTTTCTTT.

The chain recombines TRBV19 with TRBJ2-2, with 10 bases identical to TRBD2. The CDR3 loop spans 16 amino acids. The V gene end was trimmed by 5 bases and the J gene end by 2 bases; junction bases not matched to a gene: 5. CDR1 and CDR2 from the germline V gene are LNHDA and SQIVND (reference sequence). The CDR3 protein is CASSPWTSGNTGELFF. The CDR3 nucleotides read TGTGCCAGTAGTCCCTGGACTAGCGGAAACACCGGGGAGCTGTTTTTT.

CDR3 in DNA: TGTGCCAGCAGCCCTGCGGGGTCGTATGGAGATACGCAGTATTTT. Its protein is CASSPAGSYGDTQYF. The chain carries TRBV6-5 and TRBJ2-3; D might be TRBD2 (6 bases). The V end lost 6 bases, the J end lost 5 bases, and 18 bases lay between the germline ends. The CDR3 extends over 15 amino acids. Germline lookup yields CDR1 MNHEY and CDR2 SVGAGI.

As to this clone: Additional DNA sequences in this sample encode the identical CDR3. V and J are TRBV5-4 and TRBJ1-5, with D perhaps TRBD1 (6 bases). The germline CDR1 and CDR2 sequences are SGHNT and YYREEE (reference sequence). The CDR3 contains 15 residues. The V and J ends lost 4 bases and 4 bases respectively, with 15 bases between them. The chain's CDR3 is CASSLWGQGNQPQHF. CDR3 DNA sequence: TGTGCCAGCAGCCTGTGGGGCCAGGGGAATCAGCCCCAGCATTTT.

CDR3 protein: CASSMDSPNYGYTF. The CDR3 DNA reads as TGTGCCAGCAGTATGGACAGCCCGAACTATGGCTACACCTTC. The J gene is TRBJ1-2, the V gene TRBV6-1, with D possibly TRBD1 on 6 matching bases. The V gene lost 5 bases and the J gene lost 2 bases, with 12 bases spanning the gap. The CDR3 is 14 residues long. The germline CDR1 and CDR2 sequences are MNHNS and SASEGT.

The V gene is TRBV5-1, the J gene TRBJ1-1; possibly TRBD1 for D (6 bases). CDR3 length equals 14 residues. The germline V and J ends were trimmed by 3 bases and 7 bases, with 16 bases remaining between them. Germline V lookup: CDR1 SGHRS, CDR2 YFSETQ. CDR3 DNA: TGCGCCAGCAGCTCACAGGGCCCCCCGCTTGAAGCTTTCTTT. As protein: CASSSQGPPLEAFF.

This rearrangement joins TRBV19 to TRBJ1-2; 8 bases align to TRBD1. The V gene end was trimmed by 1 base and the J gene end by 6 bases; junction bases not matched to a gene: 10. The CDR3 covers 16 residues. Germline CDR1 and CDR2: LNHDA and SQIVND (reference sequence). CDR3 residues: CASSIGLDRVDHGYTF. DNA of the CDR3: TGTGCCAGTAGTATAGGTCTGGACAGGGTCGATCATGGCTACACCTTC.

This chain links TRBV13 with TRBJ2-7, with D tentatively TRBD2 (5 bases). Looked up from germline, CDR1 is PRHDT and CDR2 is FYEKMQ (reference sequence). This CDR3 contains 14 residues. The germline V and J ends were trimmed by 4 bases and 6 bases, with 16 bases remaining between them. As DNA, the CDR3 is TGTGCCAGCAGCTCCAGGACGGGGTCGAGCGAGCAGTACTTC. Translated: CASSSRTGSSEQYF. Full variable domain (rest looked up from reference TRBV13 and TRBJ2-7): AAGVIQSPRHLIKEKRETATLKCYPIPRHDTVYWYQQGPGQDPQFLISFYEKMQSDKGSIPDRFSAQQFSDYHSELNMSSLELGDSALYFCASSSRTGSSEQYFGPGTRLTVT.

V gene TRBV14 combines with J gene TRBJ2-5; TRBD2 agrees at 11 bases. The junction had 5 bases not matched to a gene; V was cut back by 0 bases and J by 2 bases. Germline CDR1 reads SGHDN; CDR2 reads FVKESK. CDR3 size: 17 residues. CDR3 region: CASSQDTTSGGQETQYF. The CDR3 region has the DNA TGTGCCAGCAGCCAAGATACCACTAGCGGGGGTCAAGAGACCCAGTACTTC.